This T cell receptor beta chain was identified in a study of blood T cell repertoires in COVID-19. Study details: T cells, B-cell-depleted T cells, or PBMCs provided the cDNA or gDNA that served as material.

Data came from immunoSEQ multiplex PCR; TCRdb stores just in-frame clones and leaves some out. This table has 200,000 to 300,000 clones, about 86% appearing once. Germline CDR1 reads LNHDA; CDR2 reads SQIVND (reference sequence). The CDR3 sequence is 15 residues long. The V end was cut by 4 bases, the J end by 6 bases, with 16 bases between. The receptor comes from a man aged 25 to 40 with active or convalescent COVID-19. The chain uses TRBV19 and TRBJ1-5, with no clear D. Sequenced sample: peripheral blood. The CDR3, as DNA: TGTGCCAGTAGTAGGGAGGGCGTAACCCTTCAGCCCCAGCATTTT. This encodes CASSREGVTLQPQHF. The full variable domain, completed using reference TRBV19 and TRBJ1-5, is DGGITQSPKYLFRKEGQNVTLSCEQNLNHDAMYWYRQDPGQGLRLIYYSQIVNDFQKGDIAEGYSVSREKKESFPLTVTSAQKNPTAFYLCASSREGVTLQPQHFGDGTRLSIL.